The present T cell receptor (beta chain) was sequenced within a study of blood T cells in healthy people across ages. Every sample had a minimum of 6.5 million PBMCs isolated. Total RNA was extracted at no less than 5 micrograms per sample. Sample-barcoded 5' priming and a J-beta primer mix drove a second PCR of about 6 to 12 cycles. A template-switch adaptor that had 12 random nucleotides put a tag on each cDNA molecule. TCRdb re-analysed the 5' RACE reads in MiXCR, keeping a single row per CDR3 protein. The sample includes some 670,000 distinct CDR3 sequences, 40% to 65% seen only once; the top ten take roughly 13%. Points on this clonotype: Its antigen is unidentified.

General study points: Both higher diversity and more naive CD4+ cells marked long-lived donors when set against aged donors.

The sample comprised blood. The receptor was derived from an elderly woman in good health.

The CDR3 sequence is CASSKRIQEETQYF. CDR3 nucleotides: TGCGCCAGCAGCAAGCGGATCCAGGAAGAGACCCAGTACTTC. This chain links TRBV5-1 with TRBJ2-5, with D possibly TRBD2 on 5 matching bases. With 4 bases removed from V and 3 bases from J, the gap between germline ends came to 13 bases. CDR3 length: 14 residues. Germline loops: CDR1 SGHRS, CDR2 YFSETQ.